The next 24 T cell receptor beta chains were all read from a single sample in a study of T cell repertoires in cytomegalovirus infection. These TCRs' antigens remain unknown. Using its own MiXCR run on the reads, TCRdb lists one record per CDR3 protein. This sample has 800,000 to 950,000 distinct CDR3 sequences, with approximately 30% found just once. Sequencing used cultured CD8+ T cells from PBMCs, obtained from culture after CMV antigen stimulation. These receptors all stem from a human donor in good health (CMV status not recorded). Some clones in this sample may be carry-over from other donors' samples.

This clonotype occurred a few times. The V gene is TRBV7-4, the J gene TRBJ1-2; TRBD1 is a possible D gene (5 bases). The CDR3 consists of 14 residues. Germline-derived CDR1 and CDR2 are SGHVT and SQSDAQ. V dropped 1 base and J dropped 4 bases, with 10 bases sitting between them. CDR3 sequence reads: CASSLGIQGYGYTF. In DNA form, the CDR3 reads TGTGCCAGCAGCTTAGGGATTCAGGGCTATGGCTACACCTTC.

V is TRBV11-2 and J is TRBJ1-2; D not resolved. CDR1 and CDR2 from the germline V gene are SGHAT and FQNNGV. The CDR3 covers 13 residues. V dropped 4 bases and J dropped 1 base, with 7 bases sitting between them. In nucleotides, the CDR3 is TGTGCCAGCAGCTCGGACTATAACTATGGCTACACCTTC. It specifies CASSSDYNYGYTF.

This clonotype was picked up a small number of times. The chain links TRBV6-2 or TRBV6-3 to TRBJ1-1; D is uncertain. CDR1 and CDR2 from the germline V gene are MNHEY and SVGEGT. This CDR3 is 16 amino acids long. Trimming shortened V by 6 bases and J by 0 bases, and 17 bases separated the two germline ends. The CDR3 protein is CASRTGIPLMNTEAFF. DNA for the CDR3: TGTGCCAGCAGGACCGGGATCCCCCTCATGAACACTGAAGCTTTCTTT.

CDR3 sequence (DNA): TGCGCCAGCAGCTGGTCGGCAGGGGGAACTGAAGCTTTCTTT. This gives the protein CASSWSAGGTEAFF. The chain carries TRBV5-1 and TRBJ1-1; TRBD1 matches 7 bases. Trimming removed 3 bases from V and 5 bases from J; junction bases left unmatched: 7. The CDR3 runs to 14 residues. The germline gives CDR1 SGHRS, CDR2 YFSETQ.

This chain joins TRBV5-5 and TRBJ1-1; possibly TRBD1 for D (6 bases). The CDR3 is 12 residues long. CDR1 is SGHKS, CDR2 YYEKEE, per germline (reference sequence). V was clipped by 5 bases and J by 8 bases, with 13 bases between them. CDR3 sequence (DNA): TGTGCCAGCAGATCACAGGGACCGGAAGCTTTCTTT. Its protein is CASRSQGPEAFF.

The CDR3 is CASSAGTSGGSENEQFF. The DNA of the CDR3 is TGTGCCAGCAGCGCCGGGACTAGCGGGGGGTCAGAGAATGAGCAGTTCTTC. The chain couples TRBV9 to TRBJ2-1; 15 bases line up with TRBD2. The V and J ends lost 3 bases and 7 bases, in that order; junction bases with no gene match: 8. This CDR3 contains 17 residues. Germline V gene data show CDR1 as SGDLS and CDR2 as YYNGEE.

The V gene is TRBV7-9, the J gene TRBJ2-7; D is possibly TRBD1 or TRBD2 (5 bases each). Trimming left V 4 bases short and J 7 bases short, with 20 bases between. This CDR3 spans 15 amino acids. CDR1 SEHNR and CDR2 FQNEAQ come from the germline V gene (reference sequence). Written as DNA, the CDR3 is TGTGCCAGCAGCTGGGCCGGGACCCTTGAAGAGGAGCAGTACTTC. This sequence encodes CASSWAGTLEEEQYF.

This chain links TRBV5-5 with TRBJ2-7, with 10 bases lining up with TRBD2. After removal of 0 bases from V and 5 bases from J, the junction contained 8 bases not matched to a gene. The CDR3 is 16 amino acids. CDR1 is SGHKS and CDR2 is YYEKEE in the germline V gene (reference sequence). CDR3 sequence: CASSLARKRGGHEQYV. In nucleotides, the CDR3 is TGTGCCAGCAGCTTGGCCCGAAAGCGGGGGGGCCACGAGCAGTACGTC.

Only a few counts were recorded for this clonotype. The chain has TRBV12-3 or TRBV12-4 and TRBJ2-2, with 11 bases fitting TRBD2. The length of the CDR3 is 17 residues. The trim removed 2 bases at V and 7 bases at J, leaving 9 bases unmatched. CDR3 sequence: CASSLNLAGGLNGELFF. In DNA form, the CDR3 reads TGTGCCAGCAGTTTAAACCTAGCGGGGGGCCTGAACGGGGAGCTGTTTTTT.

The rearrangement uses TRBV27 and TRBJ1-1; TRBD1 is a possible D gene (5 bases). The CDR3 consists of 15 residues. The ends were cut back, 5 bases at V and 5 bases at J, with 18 bases in the middle. CDR1 and CDR2 from the germline V gene are MNHEY and SMNVEV (reference sequence). CDR3 residues: CASSPLGGGETEAFF. The CDR3 DNA is TGTGCCAGCAGTCCCCTCGGGGGAGGGGAAACTGAAGCTTTCTTT.

This clonotype was seen a handful of times. The gene calls are TRBV6-6 and TRBJ1-2; perhaps TRBD1 as D (5 bases). The germline CDR1 and CDR2 sequences are MNHNY and SVGAGI (reference sequence). This CDR3 is 14 amino acids long. V dropped 6 bases and J dropped 4 bases, with 15 bases sitting between them. In DNA, the CDR3 is TGTGCCAGCAGAGCGGGGGACGGCTCCTATGGCTACACCTTC. Residues: CASRAGDGSYGYTF.

In its sample, this clonotype was seen many times. This chain connects TRBV2 to TRBJ2-2; 8 positions match TRBD2. Germline V gene sequence: CDR1 SNHLY, CDR2 FYNNEI. The CDR3 is 15 amino acids. Trimming cost V 4 bases and J 11 bases; bases outside gene matches: 12. The CDR3 nucleotides are TGTGCCAGCAGTGCGATCTCCGGGGGGGTTGGAGAGCTGTTTTTT. Protein: CASSAISGGVGELFF.

This clonotype was observed a few times. The chain links TRBV11-2 to TRBJ2-5; 9 bases map to TRBD2. The CDR3 loop spans 14 amino acids. V was pared by 7 bases and J by 2 bases, with 5 bases of the junction left unmatched. Germline assignment: CDR1 SGHAT and CDR2 FQNNGV. The CDR3 DNA reads as TGTGCCAGCATCCTGAGCGGGGGGCAAGAGACCCAGTACTTC. Its translation is CASILSGGQETQYF.

This clonotype was observed a few times. This sequence joins TRBV7-9 and TRBJ1-1; D gene ambiguous. With 8 bases removed from V and 0 bases from J, the gap between germline ends came to 7 bases. This CDR3 is 12 amino acids long. The germline V gene has CDR1 SEHNR and CDR2 FQNEAQ (reference sequence). CDR3 nucleotide sequence: TGTGCCAGCCGACGGGTGAACACTGAAGCTTTCTTT. Residues: CASRRVNTEAFF.

The rearrangement joins TRBV4-1 to TRBJ1-1; the match to TRBD1 covers 9 bases. Germline V gives CDR1 MGHRA, CDR2 YSYEKL. V shed 3 bases, J shed 3 bases, and the junction held 2 bases outside the gene matches. There are 14 residues in the CDR3. The CDR3: CASSQDRGDTEAFF. The CDR3 DNA is TGCGCCAGCAGCCAGGACAGGGGAGACACTGAAGCTTTCTTT.

The V call is TRBV12-3 or TRBV12-4, the J call TRBJ1-5, with D perhaps TRBD1 (5 bases). CDR3 length equals 17 residues. Trimming left V 4 bases short and J 2 bases short, with 18 bases between. The CDR3: CASSSIFRVVGNQPQHF. CDR3 DNA: TGTGCCAGCAGTTCAATCTTCAGGGTTGTCGGCAATCAGCCCCAGCATTTT.

This clonotype has a count of ten or more. This chain connects TRBV7-6 to TRBJ2-3; 8 bases are a match to TRBD2. CDR3 length: 17 residues. From germline, CDR1 is SGHVS and CDR2 FNYEAQ. V lost 4 bases to trimming and J lost 4 bases; unmatched junction nucleotides: 13. CDR3 coding DNA: TGTGCCAGCAGCTCCCCCGGGGGGGCCCGCCTTGCAGATACGCAGTATTTT. Translating gives CASSSPGGARLADTQYF.

This clonotype was detected only a few times. The genes are TRBV11-1 and TRBJ2-5; tentatively, D is TRBD2 (7 bases). V lost 5 bases, J lost 7 bases, and 11 bases lay in between. The germline V gene encodes CDR1 SGHAT and CDR2 FQDESV (reference sequence). The CDR3 spans 12 residues. The CDR3 DNA reads as TGTGCCAGCAGCCTGCGGGGGCCGACCCAGTACTTC. Translation gives CASSLRGPTQYF.

This clonotype appeared a few times. V is TRBV7-9 and J is TRBJ2-2, with 8 bases fitting TRBD1. V gave up 6 bases and J gave up 4 bases; unmatched junction bases: 10. Germline V gives CDR1 SEHNR, CDR2 FQNEAQ (reference sequence). The CDR3 totals 16 residues. The CDR3 sequence is CASRTQTGVSTGELFF. The DNA of the CDR3 is TGTGCCAGCAGGACACAGACAGGGGTGTCCACCGGGGAGCTGTTTTTT. Variable domain in full (rest from reference TRBV7-9 and TRBJ2-2): DTGVSQNPRHKITKRGQNVTFRCDPISEHNRLYWYRQTLGQGPEFLTYFQNEAQLEKSRLLSDRFSAERPKGSFSTLEIQRTEQGDSAMYLCASRTQTGVSTGELFFGEGSRLTVL.

The gene calls are TRBV20-1 and TRBJ1-2; tentatively, D is TRBD1 (5 bases). The germline CDR1 and CDR2 sequences are DFQATT and SNEGSKA (reference sequence). The CDR3 extends over 13 amino acids. Trimming shortened V by 0 bases and J by 5 bases, and 10 bases separated the two germline ends. CDR3 loop: CSARDRDGYGYTF. The DNA of the CDR3 is TGCAGTGCTAGAGACCGGGACGGTTATGGCTACACCTTC.

This clonotype came up a few times. The chain combines TRBV7-6 with TRBJ2-2; perhaps TRBD2 as D (5 bases). Trimming removed 4 bases from V and 7 bases from J, with 10 bases in between. Per the germline V gene, CDR1 is SGHVS and CDR2 is FNYEAQ. The CDR3 extends over 13 amino acids. The DNA of the CDR3 is TGTGCCAGCAGCTATCAGCGGAGCGGGGAGCTGTTTTTT. As protein: CASSYQRSGELFF.

This clonotype has more than one count but fewer than ten. V usage is TRBV12-5 and J usage is TRBJ2-7; 9 bases are a match to TRBD1. With 0 bases clipped from V and 3 bases from J, the junction kept 6 bases outside the gene matches. Germline values: CDR1 LGHNT, CDR2 FRNRAP. The CDR3 is made up of 16 amino acids. In nucleotides, the CDR3 is TGTGCTAGTGGTTTGGTACGACAGGGGGTAATCTACGAGCAGTACGTC. It is translated as CASGLVRQGVIYEQYV.

This clonotype was counted a few times. A junction boundary mismatches the germline segment, possibly from a read error. The CDR3 spells CASSSPPFHEQFF. CDR3 coding DNA: TGTGCTAGCAGCTCCCCTCCCTTTCATGAGCAGTTCTTC. The chain employs TRBV7-7 and TRBJ2-1; D remains ambiguous. Germline V lookup: CDR1 SSHAT, CDR2 FNYEAQ (reference sequence). The CDR3 spans 13 residues.

The table lists this clonotype with a few counts. The genes are TRBV12-3 or TRBV12-4 and TRBJ2-2; 9 nucleotides agree with TRBD2. V shed 3 bases and J 7 bases; nucleotides not matched to a gene: 6. The CDR3 runs 15 residues. CDR3 DNA: TGTGCCAGCAGTTTGGGCGGGGGGGCCAACGGGGAGCTGTTTTTT. Amino acid sequence: CASSLGGGANGELFF.